A single sample is the source of the 23 T cell receptor beta chains below, sequenced in a study of cytomegalovirus exposure and HLA in healthy donors (dated by TCRdb to 2016 to 2017). Library preparation employed the immunoSEQ multiplex PCR assay. A mixture of 60 forward primers for TCR Vbeta segments and 13 reverse primers for TCR Jbeta segments was used in the multiplex PCR. TCRdb obtained this table from immuneACCESS and retained in-frame rearrangements with V and J assigned. These tables miss some clones; where compared with another copy, unresolved V genes account for less than half of the shortfall, and the remainder is unexplained. The sample includes about 110,000 clones, with over 80% observed a single time. Clones ranked in the top ten supply under 3.5% of the sample. Sequenced input: PBMCs. These receptors all come from a man in his thirties or forties in good health and CMV-seropositive.

In the case of this clone: In the same sample, other DNA sequences code for this CDR3. The chain carries TRBV5-3 and TRBJ1-1, with D tentatively TRBD1 (6 bases). TRBV5-3 is annotated as an ORF whose role is uncertain. The CDR3 covers 15 residues. Trimming took 2 bases from V and 1 from J, leaving 12 bases between them. The CDR3 reads CARSFSDRTNTEAFF. The CDR3 DNA sequence: TGTGCCAGAAGCTTCTCGGACAGAACGAACACTGAAGCTTTCTTT.

This clone was recorded only once. The V gene is TRBV7-8, the J gene TRBJ2-7; no reliable D call. Trimming cost V 1 base and J 3 bases, with 13 bases left between them. CDR3 length: 15 amino acids. CDR1 is SGHVS, CDR2 FQNEAQ, per germline. Written as DNA, the CDR3 is TGTGCCAGCAGCTTAGATCGCGGAATAGTCTACGAGCAGTACTTC. Protein sequence: CASSLDRGIVYEQYF. Full variable domain (rest looked up from reference TRBV7-8 and TRBJ2-7): GAGVSQSPRYKVAKRGQDVALRCDPISGHVSLFWYQQALGQGPEFLTYFQNEAQLDKSGLPSDRFFAERPEGSVSTLKIQRTQQEDSAVYLCASSLDRGIVYEQYFGPGTRLTVT.

V is TRBV7-8 and J is TRBJ2-2; 7 nucleotides line up with TRBD1. Germline CDR1 and CDR2: SGHVS and FQNEAQ. J was trimmed by 6 bases and V by 4 bases; bases with no gene match: 8. The CDR3 is made up of 15 amino acids. The CDR3 here is CASSYRGSRAGELFF. In nucleotides, the CDR3 is TGTGCCAGCAGCTACAGGGGAAGTAGGGCCGGGGAGCTGTTTTTT.

J is TRBJ1-2 and V is TRBV10-3; TRBD1 agrees at 10 bases. The CDR3 totals 15 residues. Germline V gene sequence: CDR1 ENHRY, CDR2 SYGVKD. After removal of 7 bases from V and 7 bases from J, the junction contained 12 bases not matched to a gene. The chain's CDR3 is CAITGTGASLGGYTF. CDR3 DNA: TGTGCCATCACCGGGACAGGGGCTTCGCTCGGTGGCTACACCTTC.

The chain is built from TRBV21-1 and TRBJ2-2; the table assigns TRBD1, which was not confirmed against the DNA. TRBV21-1 is termed a pseudogene. This CDR3 comprises 19 residues. The CDR3 DNA reads TGTGCCAGCAGCAAAGAGGGGACAGGGGACGATAAACGCGCCGGGGAGCTGTTTTTT. Encoded protein: CASSKEGTGDDKRAGELFF.

This clone was found once. This chain connects TRBV2 to TRBJ1-4; no clear D gene. The germline V gene encodes CDR1 SNHLY and CDR2 FYNNEI. CDR3 length equals 15 residues. V lost 6 bases, J lost 0 bases, and 11 bases lay in between. The CDR3 bases are TGTGCCAGCAGAGGAGATTCGGCAACTAATGAAAAACTGTTTTTT. Protein product: CASRGDSATNEKLFF. Full variable domain (missing parts from reference TRBV2 and TRBJ1-4): EPEVTQTPSHQVTQMGQEVILRCVPISNHLYFYWYRQILGQKVEFLVSFYNNEISEKSEIFDDQFSVERPDGSNFTLKIRSTKLEDSAMYFCASRGDSATNEKLFFGSGTQLSVL.

This clone was observed a handful of times. The gene calls are TRBV9 and TRBJ2-7, with 9 bases matching TRBD1. This CDR3 is 16 amino acids long. The germline CDR1 and CDR2 sequences are SGDLS and YYNGEE. After removal of 4 bases from V and 1 base from J, the junction contained 9 bases not matched to a gene. The CDR3 spells CASSSNRDRVSYEQYF. CDR3 bases: TGTGCCAGCAGCTCAAATCGGGACAGGGTATCCTACGAGCAGTACTTC.

The chain combines TRBV11-3 with TRBJ2-5, with 12 bases fitting TRBD1. The J segment lost 5 bases and the V segment lost 2 bases, leaving 6 bases of the junction unmatched. The CDR3 length is 16 residues. From germline, CDR1 is SGHNT and CDR2 YENEEA. CDR3 coding DNA: TGTGCCAGCAGCTTAATTTGGGACAGGGGGCGGGAGACCCAGTACTTC. It translates to CASSLIWDRGRETQYF.

The rearrangement joins TRBV30 to TRBJ1-3, with 8 bases identical to TRBD1. This CDR3 comprises 14 residues. After removal of 3 bases from V and 5 bases from J, the junction contained 6 bases not matched to a gene. Germline V gene data show CDR1 as GTSNPN and CDR2 as SVGIG (reference sequence). In DNA, the CDR3 is TGTGCCTGGAGGTCAGGGGGCCTACGAAACACCATATATTTT. It codes for CAWRSGGLRNTIYF.

The chain carries TRBV2 and TRBJ1-6, with unresolved D. The CDR3 is 14 residues long. The V and J ends lost 3 bases and 10 bases respectively, with 13 bases between them. Germline CDR1 and CDR2: SNHLY and FYNNEI. The CDR3 DNA reads as TGTGCCAGCAGTGAGAGGCCACAATCGTCACCCCTCCACTTT. Protein: CASSERPQSSPLHF.

The rearrangement joins TRBV5-6 to TRBJ2-3, with TRBD2 as a possible D gene (6 bases). Germline assignment: CDR1 SGHDT and CDR2 YYEEEE. V was pared by 3 bases and J by 7 bases, with 15 bases between. The CDR3 spans 14 residues. The CDR3 is CASSSTSRMNTQYF. The DNA for the CDR3 is TGTGCCAGCAGCTCGACTAGTCGAATGAATACGCAGTATTTT. Combining the CDR3 with reference TRBV5-6 and TRBJ2-3 gives the whole variable domain DAGVTQSPTHLIKTRGQQVTLRCSPKSGHDTVSWYQQALGQGPQFIFQYYEEEERQRGNFPDRFSGHQFPNYSSELNVNALLLGDSALYLCASSSTSRMNTQYFGPGTRLTVL.

V gene TRBV9 combines with J gene TRBJ1-1, with D unclear. The germline V gene encodes CDR1 SGDLS and CDR2 YYNGEE. The CDR3 sequence is 14 residues long. V lost 3 bases and J lost 5, with 14 bases in between. The CDR3 loop is CASSAAPRGTEAFF. CDR3 coding DNA: TGTGCCAGCAGCGCTGCCCCAAGAGGGACTGAAGCTTTCTTT.

This chain connects TRBV6-6 to TRBJ2-5; D perhaps matches TRBD2 (6 bases). The length of the CDR3 is 16 residues. Looked up from germline, CDR1 is MNHNY and CDR2 is SVGAGI (reference sequence). Trimming shortened V by 7 bases and J by 4 bases, and 22 bases separated the two germline ends. The CDR3 loop is CASNLGEGGDRETQYF. As DNA, the CDR3 is TGTGCCAGCAACCTAGGGGAAGGCGGGGACCGAGAGACCCAGTACTTC.

V is TRBV11-3 and J is TRBJ1-2; possible D gene TRBD1, 5 bases. V lost 4 bases to trimming and J lost 7 bases, with 13 bases between them. This CDR3 has 13 residues. Germline V gene sequence: CDR1 SGHNT, CDR2 YENEEA. CDR3 sequence reads: CASSSNSGAGYTF. The DNA for the CDR3 is TGTGCCAGCAGCTCAAACTCTGGGGCTGGCTACACCTTC.

The V gene is TRBV6-4, the J gene TRBJ2-6; perhaps TRBD1 as D (6 bases). The CDR3 is 16 residues long. Trimming shortened V by 3 bases and J by 4 bases, and 13 bases separated the two germline ends. CDR1 MRHNA and CDR2 SNTAGT come from the germline V gene. CDR3 nucleotides: TGTGCCAGCAGTGATCGAGGGGGTACAGGGGCCAACGTCCTGACTTTC. The encoded protein is CASSDRGGTGANVLTF.

The chain links TRBV6-6 to TRBJ2-7; D unclear. V was cut by 5 bases and J by 0 bases, with 5 bases left in between. The CDR3 runs to 12 residues. CDR1 and CDR2 from the germline V gene are MNHNY and SVGAGI (reference sequence). CDR3 loop: CASSPSSYEQYF. The CDR3 DNA follows: TGTGCCAGCAGTCCCAGCTCCTACGAGCAGTACTTC.

The CDR3 spells CASSIGQSNQPQHF. As DNA, the CDR3 is TGTGCCAGCAGCATCGGACAGAGCAATCAGCCCCAGCATTTT. The chain carries TRBV5-6 and TRBJ1-5, with D possibly TRBD1 on 6 matching bases. V was shortened by 4 bases and J by 1 base, with 9 bases between the two germline ends. The V gene's germline CDR1 is SGHDT and CDR2 YYEEEE. This CDR3 spans 14 amino acids.

The chain couples TRBV5-4 to TRBJ2-3; 8 bases align to TRBD2. Germline CDR1 reads SGHNT; CDR2 reads YYREEE (reference sequence). This CDR3 comprises 14 residues. Trimming took 6 bases from V and 2 from J; bases not matched to a gene: 5. CDR3 sequence reads: CASTGRGDTDTQYF. For the CDR3, the DNA is TGTGCCAGCACCGGGCGGGGGGACACAGATACGCAGTATTTT.

The chain recombines TRBV13 with TRBJ1-3, with D possibly matching TRBD1 (5 bases). V was clipped by 5 bases and J by 7 bases, with 15 bases between them. From germline, CDR1 is PRHDT and CDR2 FYEKMQ (reference sequence). There are 14 residues in the CDR3. In nucleotides, the CDR3 is TGTGCCAGCAGCCCATACCGGGGGAGTAACACCATATATTTT. This gives the protein CASSPYRGSNTIYF.

V and J are TRBV10-3 and TRBJ2-5, with 8 bases aligning to TRBD2. J lost 3 bases, V lost 5 bases, and 5 bases had no gene match. The CDR3 sequence is 14 residues long. Germline CDR1 and CDR2: ENHRY and SYGVKD. CDR3 nucleotides: TGTGCCATCAGTCAAGCGGGGGTGGAAGAGACCCAGTACTTC. Translating gives CAISQAGVEETQYF.

The chain combines TRBV5-1 with TRBJ2-1; 10 bases fit TRBD1. Per the germline V gene, CDR1 is SGHRS and CDR2 is YFSETQ. J was trimmed by 6 bases and V by 1 base; bases with no gene match: 7. The CDR3 extends over 16 amino acids. CDR3 in DNA: TGCGCCAGCAGCTTGCGCCCGGGACAGGGGACCAATGAGCAGTTCTTC. Translation: CASSLRPGQGTNEQFF. Drawing the rest from reference TRBV5-1 and TRBJ2-1, the complete variable domain is KAGVTQTPRYLIKTRGQQVTLSCSPISGHRSVSWYQQTPGQGLQFLFEYFSETQRNKGNFPGRFSGRQFSNSRSEMNVSTLELGDSALYLCASSLRPGQGTNEQFFGPGTRLTVL.

V gene TRBV19 combines with J gene TRBJ2-7, with unresolved D. Germline V gene sequence: CDR1 LNHDA, CDR2 SQIVND (reference sequence). V lost 5 bases and J lost 3, with 11 bases in between. The length of the CDR3 is 13 residues. DNA for the CDR3: TGTGCCAGTAGTTTTGGGCCCAGCTACGAGCAGTACTTC. It is translated as CASSFGPSYEQYF.

CDR3 in amino acids: CASSSNTGVNTEAFF. DNA of the CDR3: TGTGCCAGCAGTTCGAATACAGGGGTGAACACTGAAGCTTTCTTT. V usage is TRBV6-6 and J usage is TRBJ1-1, with 7 bases lining up with TRBD1. The CDR3 loop spans 15 amino acids. V gave up 4 bases and J gave up 0 bases; unmatched junction bases: 5. From germline, CDR1 is MNHNY and CDR2 SVGAGI (reference sequence).